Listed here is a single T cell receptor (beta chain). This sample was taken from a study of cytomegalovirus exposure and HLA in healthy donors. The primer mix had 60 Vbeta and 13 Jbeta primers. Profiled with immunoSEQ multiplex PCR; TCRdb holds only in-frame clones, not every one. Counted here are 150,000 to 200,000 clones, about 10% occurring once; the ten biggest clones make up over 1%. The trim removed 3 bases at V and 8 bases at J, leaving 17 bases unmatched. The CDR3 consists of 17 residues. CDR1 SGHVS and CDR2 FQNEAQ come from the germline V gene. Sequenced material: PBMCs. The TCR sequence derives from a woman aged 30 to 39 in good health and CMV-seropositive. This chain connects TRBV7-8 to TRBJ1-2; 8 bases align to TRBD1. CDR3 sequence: CASSFYSGTGGFEGYTF. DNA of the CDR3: TGTGCCAGCAGCTTTTATTCCGGGACAGGCGGTTTCGAAGGCTACACCTTC. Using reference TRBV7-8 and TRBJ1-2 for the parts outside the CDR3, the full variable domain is GAGVSQSPRYKVAKRGQDVALRCDPISGHVSLFWYQQALGQGPEFLTYFQNEAQLDKSGLPSDRFFAERPEGSVSTLKIQRTQQEDSAVYLCASSFYSGTGGFEGYTFGSGTRLTVV.